The rows below give T cell receptor beta chains drawn from one sample of a study of vaccination effects on CD4 cells after COVID-19. These receptors have no known antigen. TCRdb keeps only in-frame clones here, not all; method: immunoSEQ multiplex PCR. The sample gives tens of thousands of clones, 76% of which show up once; 0.85% to 1% is in the top ten. Source: CD4+ T cells from PBMCs cultured with HCoV-OC43 spike peptides, taken after COVID-19 vaccination. The source is a human donor who received a COVID-19 vaccine. CDR3s include the opening cysteine and the closing phenylalanine or tryptophan. The order of the fields is CDR3 length, J gene, V gene, clone size, D gene, CDR3 DNA, CDR3 protein. D genes are given only for firm matches. A clone size is listed for some rows: how often the clone was seen (once, few, many), or a class if it is expanded.

14 | TRBJ2-3 | TRBV14 | - | - | TGTGCCAGCAGCCTAACGGTACCCAGGGATACGCAGTATTTT | CASSLTVPRDTQYF
17 | TRBJ2-2 | TRBV5-1 | - | - | TGCGCCAGCAGCTTCTCTCCGGGGGTTCTGAACACCGGGGAGCTGTTTTTT | CASSFSPGVLNTGELFF
18 | TRBJ2-2 | TRBV7-9 | - | TRBD2 | TGTGCCAGCAGCCAACCTTCGGGCGCGGGGGGGAACACCGGGGAGCTGTTTTTT | CASSQPSGAGGNTGELFF
14 | TRBJ1-1 | TRBV25-1 | - | - | TGTGCCAGCAGTGGCCCTGGGGTGAACACTGAAGCTTTCTTT | CASSGPGVNTEAFF
14 | TRBJ1-5 | TRBV2 | - | - | TGTGCCAGCAGTGACAGAACTTACAATCAGCCCCAGCATTTT | CASSDRTYNQPQHF
15 | TRBJ1-6 | TRBV5-6 | - | TRBD1 | TGTGCCAGCAGCTCGGACAGGGGGCTGGGGTCACCCCTCCACTTT | CASSSDRGLGSPLHF
16 | TRBJ1-6 | TRBV6-5 | once | - | TGTGCCAGCAGTTACTCTCGGGTCGCGACTGGCTCACCCCTCCACTTT | CASSYSRVATGSPLHF
14 | TRBJ1-4 | TRBV25-1 | - | - | TGTGCCAGCAGCGGAGCAGACAGGCGCGAAAAACTGTTTTTT | CASSGADRREKLFF
15 | TRBJ1-5 | TRBV6-2/TRBV6-3 | - | - | TGTGCCAGCAGACCTGCCGGGTTTAACAATCAGCCCCAGCATTTT | CASRPAGFNNQPQHF
18 | TRBJ1-1 | TRBV4-3 | - | TRBD1 | TGCGCCAGCAGCCAAGACCCCGGGACAGGGATTCGGAACACTGAAGCTTTCTTT | CASSQDPGTGIRNTEAFF
16 | TRBJ2-3 | TRBV18 | once | TRBD1 | TGTGCCAGCTCACCACCCAAGACAGGGTCGACAGATACGCAGTATTTT | CASSPPKTGSTDTQYF
15 | TRBJ2-5 | TRBV5-1 | - | - | TGCGCCAGCAGCTTGGTTCCCCGAGGACGGGAGACCCAGTACTTC | CASSLVPRGRETQYF
13 | TRBJ1-5 | TRBV20-1 | - | - | TGCAGTGCTAGTAGGGGTGTGGGACAGCCCCAGCATTTT | CSASRGVGQPQHF
15 | TRBJ2-3 | TRBV6-5 | - | - | TGTGCCAGCAGTTACGGGATACAGGGTGATGGTACGCAGTATTTT | CASSYGIQGDGTQYF
17 | TRBJ1-4 | TRBV15 | few | - | TGTGCCACCAGCAGGGGCTCAGGGGAAGGGATTCATGAAAAACTGTTTTTT | CATSRGSGEGIHEKLFF
16 | TRBJ2-2 | TRBV6-2/TRBV6-3 | - | - | TGTGCCAGCAGTTATGTGAACGGAAAAAACACCGGGGAGCTGTTTTTT | CASSYVNGKNTGELFF
14 | TRBJ1-2 | TRBV30 | - | - | TGTGCCTGGAGTGTATTGAGGCAGGGCCATGGCTACACCTTC | CAWSVLRQGHGYTF
13 | TRBJ1-2 | TRBV19 | - | - | TGTGCCAGTAGTCGTCCAGGCTCTTATGGCTACACCTTC | CASSRPGSYGYTF
15 | TRBJ1-4 | TRBV3-1/TRBV3-2 | once | TRBD1 | TGTGCCAGCAGCTCATTGACAGGGGGCCTTGAAAAACTGTTTTTT | CASSSLTGGLEKLFF
13 | TRBJ2-5 | TRBV11-2 | - | - | TGTGCCAGCAGCTTACAGGGTTTTGAGACCCAGTACTTC | CASSLQGFETQYF
17 | TRBJ1-1 | TRBV1 | - | - | TGCACCAGCAGCCAAGGACAGACACAGGTCACGAACACTGAAGCTTTCTTT | CTSSQGQTQVTNTEAFF
15 | TRBJ2-1 | TRBV5-1 | - | - | TGCGCCAGCAGCTACACGGGGAGCTCCTACAATGAGCAGTTCTTC | CASSYTGSSYNEQFF
17 | TRBJ2-3 | TRBV24-1 | - | TRBD2 | TGTGCCACCAGTGATACCCGCGGGGGGGCCTCCACAGATACGCAGTATTTT | CATSDTRGGASTDTQYF
13 | TRBJ1-2 | TRBV9 | - | - | TGTGCCAGCAGCGTAGAGGGGGGCTATGGCTACACCTTC | CASSVEGGYGYTF
17 | TRBJ2-1 | TRBV10-1 | - | TRBD1 | TGCGCCAGCAGTCGATCCGCGGGACAGGTCATCTACAATGAGCAGTTCTTC | CASSRSAGQVIYNEQFF
15 | TRBJ1-4 | TRBV7-2 | - | - | TGTGCCAGCAGCTTAGCGCGGCAGACTAATGAAAAACTGTTTTTT | CASSLARQTNEKLFF
13 | TRBJ1-2 | TRBV24-1 | - | - | TGTGCCACCAGTGACCCCTATCTGGGTGGCTACACCTTC | CATSDPYLGGYTF
14 | TRBJ2-5 | TRBV3-1/TRBV3-2 | - | TRBD2 | TGTGCCAGCAGCCGCAGCGGGAGCCAAGAGACCCAGTACTTC | CASSRSGSQETQYF
16 | TRBJ2-3 | TRBV11-3 | - | - | TGTGCCAGCAGCTTAGGAGGGCAGGTGCGCACAGATACGCAGTATTTT | CASSLGGQVRTDTQYF
15 | TRBJ1-2 | TRBV18 | - | TRBD1 | TGTGCCAGCTCACCGCCGCAGGGGGCAAGGGATGGCTACACCTTC | CASSPPQGARDGYTF
16 | TRBJ1-1 | TRBV6-5 | - | TRBD1 | TGTGCCAGCAGTTACGCCGGACAGGGCCGAGGAACTGAAGCTTTCTTT | CASSYAGQGRGTEAFF
14 | TRBJ2-1 | TRBV11-2 | - | - | TGTGCCAGCAGCCAAGGGAGTGGAGCCAATGAGCAGTTCTTC | CASSQGSGANEQFF
15 | TRBJ2-2 | TRBV10-3 | - | TRBD1 | TGTGCCATCAGCCCCGACAGGGGGTATTCCGGGGAGCTGTTTTTT | CAISPDRGYSGELFF
12 | TRBJ1-5 | TRBV6-5 | few | - | TGTGCCAGCACCGTATCCAATCAGCCCCAGCATTTT | CASTVSNQPQHF
13 | TRBJ1-3 | TRBV12-3/TRBV12-4 | - | - | TGTGCCAGCAGTATAGGCTCTGGAAACACCATATATTTT | CASSIGSGNTIYF
14 | TRBJ1-5 | TRBV28 | few | - | TGTGCCAGCAGGGCCCCGTGGGGCAATCAGCCCCAGCATTTT | CASRAPWGNQPQHF
14 | TRBJ1-4 | TRBV3-1/TRBV3-2 | - | - | TGTGCCAGCAGCCAACTGAACCATAATGAAAAACTGTTTTTT | CASSQLNHNEKLFF
13 | TRBJ2-5 | TRBV12-3/TRBV12-4 | - | - | TGTGCCAGCCGACAGGGAGGCCAAGAGACCCAGTACTTC | CASRQGGQETQYF
15 | TRBJ1-4 | TRBV28 | - | - | TGTGCCAGCAGTTCCCTTTGGGGGGGAGGGGAAAAACTGTTTTTT | CASSSLWGGGEKLFF
11 | TRBJ1-4 | TRBV30 | - | - | TGTGCCTGGAGTATATTTGAAAAACTGTTTTTT | CAWSIFEKLFF